This is a list of T cell receptor beta chains from one sample in a study of OX40 agonist ivuxolimab in advanced cancers. Sequenced by immunoSEQ multiplex PCR; TCRdb stores in-frame clones only, minus some. The sample contains some 28,000 clones, around three quarters of which appear only once. Sequencing was performed on CD4+ or CD8+ T cells sorted from blood, taken in a trial of the OX40 agonist ivuxolimab. The receptors shown here come from an adult with an advanced solid tumor such as melanoma, head and neck, liver or kidney cancer. Each CDR3 is given with its conserved first and last residue. The D gene is left open where the match is weak. For some rows the clone size is stated as once, few or many, or as a class when expanded; others skip it.

d_gene	v_gene	j_gene	abundance	CDR3aa	CDR3nt
-	TRBV30	TRBJ1-1	-	CAWTYGGNTEAFF	TGTGCCTGGACATATGGGGGTAACACTGAAGCTTTCTTT
-	TRBV6-5	TRBJ1-3	-	CASRQGRTGNTIYF	TGTGCCAGCAGACAGGGTAGGACTGGAAACACCATATATTTT
-	TRBV7-9	TRBJ2-3	-	CASSNGPTSTDTQYF	TGTGCCAGCAGCAACGGACCGACTAGCACAGATACGCAGTATTTT
-	TRBV12-5	TRBJ1-6	few	CASALFGGRSPLHF	TGTGCTAGTGCCCTTTTTGGAGGGCGGTCACCCCTCCACTTT
-	TRBV5-6	TRBJ2-1	few	CASSVTLGVEWHNEQFF	TGTGCCAGCAGTGTGACCCTGGGGGTGGAGTGGCACAATGAGCAGTTCTTC
TRBD1	TRBV19	TRBJ2-2	-	CASSRTGPNTGELFF	TGTGCCAGTAGCAGGACAGGCCCGAACACCGGGGAGCTGTTTTTT
TRBD2	TRBV6-1	TRBJ2-1	-	CASSGLAGGRSNEQFF	TGTGCCAGCAGTGGACTAGCGGGGGGGCGGTCCAATGAGCAGTTCTTC
TRBD2	TRBV9	TRBJ2-3	-	CASSVSWGGLDTQYF	TGTGCCAGCAGCGTATCATGGGGGGGTTTAGATACGCAGTATTTT
TRBD2	TRBV9	TRBJ2-3	-	CASSVANSGGAEGRTDTQYF	TGTGCCAGCAGCGTAGCAAATAGCGGGGGGGCAGAGGGACGCACAGATACGCAGTATTTT
TRBD1	TRBV2	TRBJ1-1	-	CASSRQGVGTEAFF	TGTGCCAGCAGCAGACAGGGGGTGGGCACTGAAGCTTTCTTT
TRBD2	TRBV29-1	TRBJ2-1	-	CSVEDLSSGDYNEQFF	TGCAGCGTTGAAGATCTGTCTAGCGGGGACTACAATGAGCAGTTCTTC
-	TRBV5-5	TRBJ2-7	-	CASSGDVVEQYF	TGTGCCAGCAGCGGGGACGTCGTCGAGCAGTACTTC
TRBD2	TRBV29-1	TRBJ2-5	-	CSVAGGQETQYF	TGCAGCGTTGCCGGGGGGCAAGAGACCCAGTACTTC
-	TRBV2	TRBJ2-5	once	CASSENGQTAGTQYF	TGTGCCAGCAGTGAAAATGGTCAAACGGCCGGGACCCAGTACTTC
TRBD2	TRBV5-1	TRBJ2-7	-	CASSSDPLAGVTKQYF	TGCGCCAGCAGCTCAGACCCACTAGCGGGGGTTACGAAGCAGTACTTC
-	TRBV7-8	TRBJ1-1	-	CASSLDELREAFF	TGTGCCAGCAGCTTAGATGAGTTAAGGGAAGCTTTCTTT
-	TRBV4-2	TRBJ2-1	-	CASSRPSGSYNEQFF	TGTGCCAGCAGTCGACCGTCCGGCTCCTACAATGAGCAGTTCTTC
TRBD1	TRBV7-9	TRBJ2-7	-	CASSSVPRDRAYEQYF	TGTGCCAGCAGCTCGGTCCCACGGGACAGGGCCTACGAGCAGTACTTC
-	TRBV11-2	TRBJ2-5	-	CASSLDGTLGGAQETQYF	TGTGCCAGCAGCTTAGATGGAACCTTGGGGGGGGCGCAAGAGACCCAGTACTTC
-	TRBV15	TRBJ1-3	-	CATSRGGTRRNTIYF	TGTGCCACCAGCAGAGGAGGAACGAGGAGGAACACCATATATTTT
-	TRBV5-5	TRBJ1-1	-	CASSPRTRNTEAFF	TGTGCCAGCAGCCCAAGGACAAGGAACACTGAAGCTTTCTTT
TRBD2	TRBV6-1	TRBJ2-5	-	CASTMTSSGSETQYF	TGTGCCAGCACCATGACTAGCTCCGGGTCAGAGACCCAGTACTTC
-	TRBV7-6	TRBJ2-1	-	CASSPLAASYNEQFF	TGTGCCAGCAGCCCCTTGGCGGCCTCCTACAATGAGCAGTTCTTC
-	TRBV10-3	TRBJ1-1	-	CAISGRNTEAFF	TGTGCCATCAGTGGGAGGAACACTGAAGCTTTCTTT
-	TRBV14	TRBJ1-2	few	CASSANRVRGGYTF	TGTGCCAGCAGCGCAAACAGGGTTAGGGGTGGCTACACCTTC
-	TRBV11-3	TRBJ2-2	-	CASSLGHGLFF	TGTGCCAGCAGCTTGGGACATGGGCTGTTTTTT
TRBD1	TRBV7-9	TRBJ1-2	-	CASSLPRQGGDGYTF	TGTGCCAGCAGCTTACCTCGACAGGGAGGTGATGGCTACACCTTC
TRBD1	TRBV28	TRBJ2-7	-	CASSGGQGYEQYF	TGTGCCAGCAGTGGGGGACAGGGTTACGAGCAGTACTTC
-	TRBV6-6	TRBJ2-6	once	CASSWGSSGANVLTF	TGTGCCAGCAGTTGGGGCAGCTCTGGGGCCAACGTCCTGACTTTC
-	TRBV28	TRBJ1-1	-	CASTAGGAQTAFF	TGTGCCAGCACCGCGGGCGGGGCGCAGACCGCTTTCTTT
-	TRBV6-1	TRBJ2-1	-	CASSKKGVNEQFF	TGTGCCAGCAGTAAAAAGGGGGTCAATGAGCAGTTCTTC
-	TRBV6-4	TRBJ1-2	-	CASSDSVLRTPGGYTF	TGTGCCAGCAGTGACTCTGTGTTAAGGACCCCCGGCGGCTACACCTTC
TRBD1	TRBV9	TRBJ2-5	-	CASSEAGTGIRETQYF	TGTGCCAGCAGCGAGGCCGGGACAGGAATACGAGAGACCCAGTACTTC
-	TRBV19	TRBJ2-1	few	CASSIGGPLYNEQFF	TGTGCCAGTAGTATAGGAGGACCCCTCTACAATGAGCAGTTCTTC
-	TRBV10-3	TRBJ2-7	few	CAISESMGYEQYF	TGTGCCATCAGTGAGTCGATGGGGTACGAGCAGTACTTC
-	TRBV7-7	TRBJ1-1	-	CASSLVVLNTEAFF	TGTGCCAGCAGCTTAGTCGTCTTGAACACTGAAGCTTTCTTT
TRBD1	TRBV19	TRBJ2-7	-	CASSTGTGSYEQYF	TGTGCCAGTAGTACCGGGACAGGGAGCTACGAGCAGTACTTC
TRBD1	TRBV23-1	TRBJ1-6	medium-sized	CASSQSSKGTACNSPLHF	TGCGCCAGCAGTCAATCGAGTAAGGGGACAGCTTGTAATTCACCCCTCCACTTT
-	TRBV10-3	TRBJ2-3	-	CAIRGQGTDTQYF	TGTGCCATCAGGGGACAAGGCACAGATACGCAGTATTTT
-	TRBV19	TRBJ1-2	-	CASSFDSSPYYGYTF	TGTGCCAGTAGTTTCGACAGCTCACCCTACTATGGCTACACCTTC
TRBD1	TRBV5-1	TRBJ1-2	-	CASSVDRDYGYTF	TGCGCCAGCAGCGTGGACAGGGACTATGGCTACACCTTC
-	TRBV13	TRBJ2-3	once	CASSLTGAPEYF	TGTGCCAGCAGCTTAACGGGGGCCCCGGAGTATTTT
-	TRBV4-1	TRBJ1-1	-	CASSPGTSGVIGGKDTEAFF	TGCGCCAGCAGCCCAGGGACTTCAGGGGTAATTGGAGGGAAGGACACTGAAGCTTTCTTT
TRBD1	TRBV14	TRBJ1-6	-	CASSLDRGNSPLHF	TGTGCCAGCAGCCTGGACAGGGGTAATTCACCCCTCCACTTT
TRBD1	TRBV4-1	TRBJ1-2	-	CASSQDPGTGSGYGYTF	TGCGCCAGCAGCCAAGATCCTGGGACAGGGAGCGGCTATGGCTACACCTTC
-	TRBV15	TRBJ1-2	-	CATSREGGGYGYTF	TGTGCCACCAGCAGAGAGGGAGGCGGCTATGGCTACACCTTC
-	TRBV7-8	TRBJ2-1	few	CASSNRLEQFF	TGTGCCAGCAGCAATCGGCTAGAGCAGTTCTTC
TRBD2	TRBV11-3	TRBJ2-1	few	CASSFAVGLAGYNEQFF	TGTGCCAGCAGCTTCGCCGTGGGACTAGCGGGCTACAATGAGCAGTTCTTC
TRBD2	TRBV5-6	TRBJ2-3	-	CASSPPTSGGPSTDTQYF	TGTGCCAGCAGCCCCCCGACTAGCGGGGGCCCTAGCACAGATACGCAGTATTTT
-	TRBV7-2	TRBJ1-5	-	CASSLMVDFVGNQPQHF	TGTGCCAGCAGCTTAATGGTTGACTTTGTCGGCAATCAGCCCCAGCATTTT